This TCR beta chain came from a study of shared clonotypes between healthy human individuals. Turning to this clone: Its target is not known.

Germline-derived CDR1 and CDR2 are MNHEY and SVGAGI. CDR3 length: 14 residues. V was trimmed by 6 bases and J by 0 bases, leaving 12 bases between them. Assay: immunoSEQ multiplex PCR; the TCRdb copy retains only in-frame clones and omits some. The sample carries about 670,000 clones, roughly 78% recorded once. Whole-study results and caveats: Estimated clonotype richness was generally higher in naive than memory subsets.

Sequenced: memory CD4+ T cells sorted from blood. Indicated subset: CD45RA-negative fraction. The receptor was derived from a woman younger than 45 in good health. The gene calls are TRBV6-5 and TRBJ2-7; TRBD1 is a possible D gene (6 bases). The CDR3 DNA sequence: TGTGCCAGCAGACTCGGACAGCGCTCCTACGAGCAGTACTTC. Translated: CASRLGQRSYEQYF.